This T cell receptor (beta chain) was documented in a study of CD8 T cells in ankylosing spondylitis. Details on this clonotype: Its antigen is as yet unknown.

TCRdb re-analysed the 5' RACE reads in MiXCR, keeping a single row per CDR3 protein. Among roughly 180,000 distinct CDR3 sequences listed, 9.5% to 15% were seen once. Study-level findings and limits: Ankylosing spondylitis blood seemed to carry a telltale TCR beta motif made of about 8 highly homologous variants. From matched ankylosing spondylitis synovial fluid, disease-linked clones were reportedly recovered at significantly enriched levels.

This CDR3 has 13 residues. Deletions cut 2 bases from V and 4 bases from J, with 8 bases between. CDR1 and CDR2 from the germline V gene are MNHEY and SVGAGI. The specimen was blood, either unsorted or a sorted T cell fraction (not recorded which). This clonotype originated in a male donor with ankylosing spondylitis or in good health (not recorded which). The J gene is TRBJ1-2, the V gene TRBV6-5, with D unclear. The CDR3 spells CASSYSRIYGYTF. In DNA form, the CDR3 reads TGTGCCAGCAGTTACAGCAGGATCTATGGCTACACCTTC.